This entry lists 16 T cell receptor beta chains sequenced from one sample in a study of blood T cell repertoires in COVID-19. Repertoires were generated with immunoSEQ multiplex PCR, while TCRdb's copy carries only in-frame clones and drops some. The sample lists around 330,000 clones; around 85% were seen once. The source material was PBMCs or T cells enriched from blood (not recorded which). Every receptor here comes from a woman in her thirties who had been exposed to COVID-19.

This chain uses TRBV25-1 with TRBJ2-7; TRBD2 aligns across 8 bases. This CDR3 is built from 14 residues. Germline V gene sequence: CDR1 MGHDK, CDR2 SYGVNS. The ends lost 7 bases at V and 4 bases at J; junction bases unmatched: 9. The CDR3 spells CASNPSGSKYEQYF. The CDR3 DNA reads as TGTGCCAGCAACCCAAGCGGGAGTAAATACGAGCAGTACTTC.

This chain connects TRBV30 to TRBJ2-5, with D possibly matching TRBD2 (7 bases). Germline CDR1 GTSNPN, CDR2 SVGIG (reference sequence). Trimming removed 2 bases at V and 9 bases at J, with 25 bases between. The CDR3 length is 16 residues. CDR3 DNA: TGTGCCTGGAGTCGGGCGAACGGGGGGCCCTCGTCGGCCCAGTACTTC. It codes for CAWSRANGGPSSAQYF.

This CDR3 is CASSRRTGLNTEAFF. The DNA of the CDR3 is TGTGCCAGCAGCAGGAGGACAGGACTGAACACTGAAGCTTTCTTT. The chain links TRBV13 to TRBJ1-1, with 7 bases matching TRBD1. V lost 5 bases to trimming and J lost 0 bases; unmatched junction nucleotides: 6. CDR1 and CDR2 (germline): PRHDT, FYEKMQ (reference sequence). This CDR3 is 15 amino acids long.

The rearrangement links TRBV2 to TRBJ1-5; possibly TRBD1 for D (5 bases). V lost 2 bases to trimming and J lost 8 bases, with 13 bases between them. The CDR3 totals 14 residues. In germline, CDR1 is SNHLY, CDR2 FYNNEI. CDR3 DNA: TGTGCCAGCAGTGAATTTGGGGGGATGGAGCCCCAGCATTTT. It yields the protein CASSEFGGMEPQHF.

The chain combines TRBV5-1 with TRBJ2-3; TRBD2 is a possible D gene (5 bases). Trimming removed 3 bases at V and 2 bases at J, with 13 bases between. Germline assignment: CDR1 SGHRS and CDR2 YFSETQ. This CDR3 contains 15 residues. This CDR3 is CASSWAGPYTDTQYF. The CDR3 coding sequence is TGCGCCAGCAGCTGGGCGGGTCCCTACACAGATACGCAGTATTTT.

The chain joins TRBV4-1 to TRBJ2-5, with D perhaps TRBD1 (5 bases). Between the trimmed V and J ends, which lost 1 base and 1 base, there was a span of 7 bases. Germline assignment: CDR1 MGHRA and CDR2 YSYEKL. The CDR3 loop spans 14 amino acids. CDR3 coding DNA: TGCGCCAGCAGCCAAGTGACAGTCCAAGAGACCCAGTACTTC. This gives the protein CASSQVTVQETQYF.

V is TRBV13 and J is TRBJ1-4, with 10 positions matching TRBD1. CDR3 size: 15 residues. With V trimmed by 3 bases and J by 8 bases, 6 bases remained unmatched. Germline loops: CDR1 PRHDT, CDR2 FYEKMQ (reference sequence). The DNA of the CDR3 is TGTGCCAGCAGCTTCCGGGACAGGGGCGAGGAAAAACTGTTTTTT. Protein product: CASSFRDRGEEKLFF.

V usage is TRBV7-8 and J usage is TRBJ1-1; 12 bases fit TRBD1. With 3 bases clipped from V and 4 bases from J, the junction kept 6 bases outside the gene matches. Germline CDR1 and CDR2: SGHVS and FQNEAQ. The CDR3 contains 16 residues. CDR3 coding DNA: TGTGCCAGCAGCTTCCGGGACAGGGGGCGGGGCACTGAAGCTTTCTTT. Amino acids: CASSFRDRGRGTEAFF.

The chain employs TRBV2 and TRBJ2-5; D gene uncertain. The germline gives CDR1 SNHLY, CDR2 FYNNEI. V dropped 0 bases and J dropped 1 base, with 9 bases sitting between them. The length of the CDR3 is 15 residues. The CDR3 nucleotides are TGTGCCAGCAGTGAAGCGTGGGCCCTCCAAGAGACCCAGTACTTC. Its translation: CASSEAWALQETQYF. Together with reference TRBV2 and TRBJ2-5, the CDR3 gives the full variable domain: EPEVTQTPSHQVTQMGQEVILRCVPISNHLYFYWYRQILGQKVEFLVSFYNNEISEKSEIFDDQFSVERPDGSNFTLKIRSTKLEDSAMYFCASSEAWALQETQYFGPGTRLLVL.

This clone has more than one count but fewer than ten. The chain combines TRBV7-9 with TRBJ1-2; D is uncertain. The CDR3 is made up of 13 amino acids. V dropped 2 bases and J dropped 3 bases, with 7 bases sitting between them. Per germline, CDR1 SEHNR and CDR2 FQNEAQ (reference sequence). As DNA, the CDR3 is TGTGCCAGCAGCTTATCCAGTTACTATGGCTACACCTTC. As protein: CASSLSSYYGYTF.

The V gene is TRBV27, the J gene TRBJ2-5; 8 bases align to TRBD2. Germline V CDR1 and CDR2: MNHEY, SMNVEV (reference sequence). This CDR3 spans 16 amino acids. V trimming: 6 bases; J trimming: 2 bases; junction bases outside the gene matches: 11. Written as DNA, the CDR3 is TGTGCCAGCAGGAAGCGGGAGCGTGACTATCAAGAGACCCAGTACTTC. This translates into CASRKRERDYQETQYF.

Only a few counts were recorded for this clone. The chain carries TRBV9 and TRBJ2-5, with D maybe TRBD1 (5 bases). The CDR3 runs to 12 residues. Trimming removed 2 bases from V and 5 bases from J, with 7 bases in between. The germline CDR1 and CDR2 sequences are SGDLS and YYNGEE. Here the CDR3 reads CASSVKGETQYF. The CDR3 DNA is TGTGCCAGCAGCGTGAAGGGGGAGACCCAGTACTTC. Based on the CDR3 plus reference TRBV9 and TRBJ2-5, the full variable domain is DSGVTQTPKHLITATGQRVTLRCSPRSGDLSVYWYQQSLDQGLQFLIQYYNGEERAKGNILERFSAQQFPDLHSELNLSSLELGDSALYFCASSVKGETQYFGPGTRLLVL.

The rearrangement uses TRBV27 and TRBJ2-7; 11 bases are shared with TRBD2. Germline V lookup: CDR1 MNHEY, CDR2 SMNVEV (reference sequence). V lost 4 bases, J lost 7 bases, and 6 bases stayed unmatched. This CDR3 comprises 14 residues. CDR3 sequence (DNA): TGTGCCAGCAGTTGGACGACTAGCGGGAAAGAGCAGTACTTC. This translates into CASSWTTSGKEQYF.

The genes are TRBV28 and TRBJ1-1; a weak D match, TRBD1 (5 bases). CDR1 and CDR2 from the germline V gene are MDHEN and SYDVKM. V shed 2 bases and J shed 7 bases, with 14 bases lying between them. The CDR3 covers 14 residues. CDR3 sequence reads: CASSLVSGLGEAFF. The CDR3 region has the DNA TGTGCCAGCAGTTTAGTCTCAGGGCTGGGTGAAGCTTTCTTT.

The chain couples TRBV12-3 or TRBV12-4 to TRBJ1-5; no clear D. The CDR3 is 13 amino acids. Trimming left V 3 bases short and J 9 bases short, with 12 bases between. Here the CDR3 DNA reads TGTGCCAGCAGTTTCGGCGGCGGAGGGCCCCAGCATTTT. It codes for CASSFGGGGPQHF.

This clone was found once. The chain has TRBV3-1 (or the pseudogene TRBV3-2) and TRBJ2-1; 14 bases agree with TRBD2. Germline values: CDR1 LGHDT, CDR2 YNNKEL (reference sequence). CDR3 length: 19 amino acids. Trimming removed 4 bases from V and 0 bases from J; junction bases left unmatched: 8. CDR3 DNA: TGTGCCAGCAGCCGGGGACTAGCGGGGGTTAAAAGCTCCTACAATGAGCAGTTCTTC. Its protein product is CASSRGLAGVKSSYNEQFF.